The source of this T cell receptor beta chain is a study of shared clonotypes between healthy human individuals. Trimming removed 2 bases from V and 3 bases from J; junction bases left unmatched: 7. The germline gives CDR1 KGHSH, CDR2 LQKENI. This CDR3 spans 18 amino acids. TCRdb's table, derived via immunoSEQ multiplex PCR, lists solely in-frame clones and lacks some. The table has about half a million clones, around 80% seen once; the top ten hold 12%. Specimen: PBMCs. This chain links TRBV18 with TRBJ2-1, with 13 bases lining up with TRBD2. The sequence derives from a woman in her thirties or forties in good health. Some clones in this sample may be carry-over from other donors' samples. Written as DNA, the CDR3 is TGTGCCAGCTCACCATTCCGAACTAGCGGGAGGGACTACAATGAGCAGTTCTTC. As protein: CASSPFRTSGRDYNEQFF.